The clone carrying this T cell receptor (beta chain) was picked up a small number of times. This specimen belongs to a study of blood T cell repertoires in COVID-19. Cohorts were determined from participant-reported clinical history. What the recovered Cohort 3 donors had was two negative PCRs, clearance, or symptom resolution. Using immunoSEQ multiplex PCR, the repertoire was profiled, and TCRdb retains in-frame clones only, with some absent. The data hold 200,000 to 300,000 clones, with 75% to 90% observed a single time. The source of this sequence is a woman aged 25 to 39 who had recovered from COVID-19. Sample: PBMCs or T cells enriched from blood (not recorded which).

This CDR3 reads CASSPPGVPGELFF. CDR3 bases: TGTGCCAGCAGTCCGCCGGGGGTCCCCGGGGAGCTGTTTTTT. The gene calls are TRBV28 and TRBJ2-2, with D possibly TRBD2 on 6 matching bases. This CDR3 spans 14 amino acids. CDR1 and CDR2 from the germline V gene are MDHEN and SYDVKM. Trimming pared 5 bases from V and 6 bases from J, leaving 13 bases between.